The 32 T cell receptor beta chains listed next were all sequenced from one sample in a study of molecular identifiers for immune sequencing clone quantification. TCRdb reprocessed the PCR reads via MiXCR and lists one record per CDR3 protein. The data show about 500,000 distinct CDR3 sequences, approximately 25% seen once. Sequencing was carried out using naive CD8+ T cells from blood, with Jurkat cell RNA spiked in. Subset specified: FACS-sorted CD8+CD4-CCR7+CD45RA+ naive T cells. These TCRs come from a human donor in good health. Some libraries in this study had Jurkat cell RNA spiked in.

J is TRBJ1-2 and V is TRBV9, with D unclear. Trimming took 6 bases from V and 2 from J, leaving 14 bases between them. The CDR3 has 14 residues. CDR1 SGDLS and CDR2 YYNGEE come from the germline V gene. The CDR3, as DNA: TGTGCCAGCACCCCACCAAGCCCGAACTATGGCTACACCTTC. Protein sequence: CASTPPSPNYGYTF.

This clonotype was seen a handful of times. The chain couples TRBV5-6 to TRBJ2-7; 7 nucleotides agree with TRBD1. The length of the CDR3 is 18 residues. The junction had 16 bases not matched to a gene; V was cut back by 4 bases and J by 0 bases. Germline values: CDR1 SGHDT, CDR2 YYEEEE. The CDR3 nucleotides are TGTGCCAGCAGCGTACTACCGGGACAGCTCACGAGCTCCTACGAGCAGTACTTC. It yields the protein CASSVLPGQLTSSYEQYF.

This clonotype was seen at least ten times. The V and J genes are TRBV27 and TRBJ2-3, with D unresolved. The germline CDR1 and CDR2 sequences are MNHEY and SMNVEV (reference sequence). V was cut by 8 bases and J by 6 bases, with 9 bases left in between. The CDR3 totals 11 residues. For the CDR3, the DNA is TGTGCCAGCGGCCACACTGATACGCAGTATTTT. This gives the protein CASGHTDTQYF.

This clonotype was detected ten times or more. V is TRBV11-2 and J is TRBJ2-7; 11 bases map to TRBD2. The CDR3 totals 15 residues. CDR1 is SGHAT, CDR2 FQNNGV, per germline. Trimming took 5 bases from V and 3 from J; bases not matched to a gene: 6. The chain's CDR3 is CASSPYGTSGYEQYF. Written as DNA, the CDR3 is TGTGCCAGCAGCCCCTACGGGACTAGCGGCTACGAGCAGTACTTC.

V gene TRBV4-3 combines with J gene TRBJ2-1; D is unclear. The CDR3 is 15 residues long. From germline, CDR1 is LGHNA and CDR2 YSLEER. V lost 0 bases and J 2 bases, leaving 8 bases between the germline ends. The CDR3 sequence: CASSQDPVPYNEQFF. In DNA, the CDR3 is TGCGCCAGCAGCCAAGATCCGGTCCCCTACAATGAGCAGTTCTTC.

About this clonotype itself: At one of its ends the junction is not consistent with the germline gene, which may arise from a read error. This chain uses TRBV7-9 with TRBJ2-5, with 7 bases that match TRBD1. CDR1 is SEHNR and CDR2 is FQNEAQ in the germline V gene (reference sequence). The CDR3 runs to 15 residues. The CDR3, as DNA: TGTGCCAGCAGCTCCCCGGACAGGCGCCGAGAGAACCAGTACTTC. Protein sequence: CASSSPDRRRENQYF.

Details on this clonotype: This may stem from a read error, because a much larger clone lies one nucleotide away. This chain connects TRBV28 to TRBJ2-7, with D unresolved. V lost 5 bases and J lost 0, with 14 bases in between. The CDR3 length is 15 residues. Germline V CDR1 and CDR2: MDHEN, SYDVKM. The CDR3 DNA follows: TGTGCCAGCAGTACGCACGACTCACCCTCCTACGAGCAGTACTTC. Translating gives CASSTHDSPSYEQYF.

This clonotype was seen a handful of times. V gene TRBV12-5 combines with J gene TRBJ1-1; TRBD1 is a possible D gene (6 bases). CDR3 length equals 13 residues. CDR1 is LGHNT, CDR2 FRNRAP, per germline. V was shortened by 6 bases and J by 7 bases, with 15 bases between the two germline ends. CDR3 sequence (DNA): TGTGCTAGTGGCCTAGAACAGGGTGGTGAAGCTTTCTTT. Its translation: CASGLEQGGEAFF.

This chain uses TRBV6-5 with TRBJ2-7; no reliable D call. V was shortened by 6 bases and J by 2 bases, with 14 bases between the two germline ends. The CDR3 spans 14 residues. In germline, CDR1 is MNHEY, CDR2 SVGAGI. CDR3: CASRTGGPAYEQYF. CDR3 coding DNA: TGTGCCAGCAGGACCGGTGGGCCAGCCTACGAGCAGTACTTC.

The CDR3 bases are TGCGCCAGCAGCCAAGCGGGGGGAATTAGCAATCAGCCCCAGCATTTT. Translated: CASSQAGGISNQPQHF. This rearrangement joins TRBV4-1 to TRBJ1-5; D is possibly TRBD1 (5 bases). Germline values: CDR1 MGHRA, CDR2 YSYEKL. Trimming shortened V by 1 base and J by 0 bases, and 10 bases separated the two germline ends. The CDR3 extends over 16 amino acids.

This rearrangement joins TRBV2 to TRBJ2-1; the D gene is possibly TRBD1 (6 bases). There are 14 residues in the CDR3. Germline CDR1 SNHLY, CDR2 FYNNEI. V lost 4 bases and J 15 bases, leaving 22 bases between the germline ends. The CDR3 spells CASSGINGGNAPFF. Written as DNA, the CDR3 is TGTGCCAGCAGTGGAATTAATGGGGGCAATGCGCCGTTCTTC.

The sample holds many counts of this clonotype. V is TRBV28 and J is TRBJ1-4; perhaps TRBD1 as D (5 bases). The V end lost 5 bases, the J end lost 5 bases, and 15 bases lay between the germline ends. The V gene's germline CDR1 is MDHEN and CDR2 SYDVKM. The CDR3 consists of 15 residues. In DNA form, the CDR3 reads TGTGCCAGCAGTCCCAGACAGACGCTGAATGAAAAACTGTTTTTT. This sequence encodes CASSPRQTLNEKLFF.

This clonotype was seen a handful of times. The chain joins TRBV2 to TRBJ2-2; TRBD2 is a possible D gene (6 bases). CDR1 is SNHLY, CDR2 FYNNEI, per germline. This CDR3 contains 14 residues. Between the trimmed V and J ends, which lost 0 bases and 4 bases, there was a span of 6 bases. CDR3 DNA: TGTGCCAGCAGTGAAGCGGGGGGCACCGGGGAGCTGTTTTTT. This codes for CASSEAGGTGELFF.

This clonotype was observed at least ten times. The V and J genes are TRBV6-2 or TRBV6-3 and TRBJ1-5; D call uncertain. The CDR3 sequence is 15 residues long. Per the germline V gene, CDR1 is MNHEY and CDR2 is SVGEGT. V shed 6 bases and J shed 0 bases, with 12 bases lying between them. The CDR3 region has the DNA TGTGCCAGCAGCTTCCGACATCATAGCAATCAGCCCCAGCATTTT. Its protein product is CASSFRHHSNQPQHF.

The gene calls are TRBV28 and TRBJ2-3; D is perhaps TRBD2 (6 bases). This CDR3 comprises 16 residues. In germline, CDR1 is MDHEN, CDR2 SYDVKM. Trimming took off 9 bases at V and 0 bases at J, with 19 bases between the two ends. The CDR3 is CASVGLMGVSTDTQYF. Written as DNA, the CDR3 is TGTGCCAGTGTTGGACTAATGGGGGTGAGCACAGATACGCAGTATTTT.

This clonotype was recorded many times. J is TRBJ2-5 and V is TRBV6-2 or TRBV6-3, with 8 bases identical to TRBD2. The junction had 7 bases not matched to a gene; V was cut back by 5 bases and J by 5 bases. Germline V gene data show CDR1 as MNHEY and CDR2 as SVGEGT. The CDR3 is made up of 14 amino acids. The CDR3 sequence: CASSPGLVRETQYF. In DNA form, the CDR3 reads TGTGCCAGCAGTCCGGGACTAGTTCGGGAGACCCAGTACTTC.

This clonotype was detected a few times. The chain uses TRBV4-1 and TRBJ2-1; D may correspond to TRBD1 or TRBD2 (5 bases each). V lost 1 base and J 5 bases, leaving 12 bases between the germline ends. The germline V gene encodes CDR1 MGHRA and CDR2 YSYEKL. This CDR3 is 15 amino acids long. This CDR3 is CASSQAYGAHNEQFF. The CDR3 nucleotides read TGCGCCAGCAGCCAAGCTTACGGGGCCCACAATGAGCAGTTCTTC.

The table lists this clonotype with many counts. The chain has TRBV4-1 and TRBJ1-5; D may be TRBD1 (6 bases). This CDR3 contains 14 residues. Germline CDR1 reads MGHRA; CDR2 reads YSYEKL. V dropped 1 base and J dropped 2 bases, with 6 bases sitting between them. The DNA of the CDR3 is TGCGCCAGCAGCCAAGGACAGGGCAATCAGCCCCAGCATTTT. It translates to CASSQGQGNQPQHF.

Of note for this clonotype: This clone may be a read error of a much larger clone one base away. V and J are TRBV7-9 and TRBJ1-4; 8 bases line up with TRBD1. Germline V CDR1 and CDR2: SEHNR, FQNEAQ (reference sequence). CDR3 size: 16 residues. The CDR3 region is CASSNPGQGPGEILFF. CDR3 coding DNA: TGTGCCAGCAGCAATCCAGGACAGGGTCCCGGTGAAATACTGTTTTTT.

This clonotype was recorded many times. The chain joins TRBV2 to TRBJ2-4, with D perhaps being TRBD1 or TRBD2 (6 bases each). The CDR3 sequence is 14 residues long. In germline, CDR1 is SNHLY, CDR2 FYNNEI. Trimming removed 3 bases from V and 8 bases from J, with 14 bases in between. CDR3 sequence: CASSDMGGRDIQYF. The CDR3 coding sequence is TGTGCCAGCAGTGATATGGGGGGCCGGGACATTCAGTACTTC.

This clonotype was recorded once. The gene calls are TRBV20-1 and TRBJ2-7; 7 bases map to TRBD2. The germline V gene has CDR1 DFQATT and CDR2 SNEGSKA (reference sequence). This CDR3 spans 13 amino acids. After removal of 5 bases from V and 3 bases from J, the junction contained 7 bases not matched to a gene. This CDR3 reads CSALSGDFYEQYF. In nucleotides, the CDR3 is TGCAGTGCTCTCAGCGGGGACTTCTACGAGCAGTACTTC.

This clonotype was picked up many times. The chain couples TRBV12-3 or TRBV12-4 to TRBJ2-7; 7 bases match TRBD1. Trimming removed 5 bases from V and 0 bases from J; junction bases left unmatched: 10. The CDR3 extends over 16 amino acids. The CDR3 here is CASSGPEGARSYEQYF. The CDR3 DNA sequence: TGTGCCAGCAGTGGGCCTGAGGGGGCCCGCTCCTACGAGCAGTACTTC.

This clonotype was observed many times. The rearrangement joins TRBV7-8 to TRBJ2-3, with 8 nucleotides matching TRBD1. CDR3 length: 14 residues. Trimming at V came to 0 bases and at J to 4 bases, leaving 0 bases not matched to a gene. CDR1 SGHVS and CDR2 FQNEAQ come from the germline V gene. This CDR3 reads CASSLAQGADTQYF. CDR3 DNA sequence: TGTGCCAGCAGCTTAGCACAGGGGGCAGATACGCAGTATTTT.

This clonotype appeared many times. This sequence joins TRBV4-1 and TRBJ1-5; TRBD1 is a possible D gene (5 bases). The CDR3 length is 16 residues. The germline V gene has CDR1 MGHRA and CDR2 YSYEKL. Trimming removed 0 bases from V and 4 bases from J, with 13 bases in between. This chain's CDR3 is CASSQEQGGRNQPQHF. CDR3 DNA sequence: TGCGCCAGCAGCCAAGAGCAGGGAGGCAGAAATCAGCCCCAGCATTTT.

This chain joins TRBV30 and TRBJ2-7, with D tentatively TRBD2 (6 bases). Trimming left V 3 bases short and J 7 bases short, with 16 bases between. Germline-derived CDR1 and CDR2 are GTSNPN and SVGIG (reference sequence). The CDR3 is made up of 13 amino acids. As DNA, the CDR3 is TGTGCCTGGAGCCTTGGGGGGTCGGGGGAGCAGTACTTC. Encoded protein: CAWSLGGSGEQYF.

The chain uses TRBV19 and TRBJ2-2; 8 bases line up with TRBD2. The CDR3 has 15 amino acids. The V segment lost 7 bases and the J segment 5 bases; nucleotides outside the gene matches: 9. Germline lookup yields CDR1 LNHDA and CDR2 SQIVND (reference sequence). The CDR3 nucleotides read TGTGCCAGTACCCCTGGGACTAGAGGAACCGGGGAGCTGTTTTTT. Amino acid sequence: CASTPGTRGTGELFF.

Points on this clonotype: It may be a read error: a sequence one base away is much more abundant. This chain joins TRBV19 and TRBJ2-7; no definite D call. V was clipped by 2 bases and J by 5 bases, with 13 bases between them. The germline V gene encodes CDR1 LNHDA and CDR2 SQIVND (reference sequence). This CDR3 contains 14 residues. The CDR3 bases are TGTGCCAGTAGTATAACCCATGGCCCCCACGAGCAGTACTTC. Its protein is CASSITHGPHEQYF. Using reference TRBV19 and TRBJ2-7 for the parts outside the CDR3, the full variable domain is DGGITQSPKYLFRKEGQNVTLSCEQNLNHDAMYWYRQDPGQGLRLIYYSQIVNDFQKGDIAEGYSVSREKKESFPLTVTSAQKNPTAFYLCASSITHGPHEQYFGPGTRLTVT.

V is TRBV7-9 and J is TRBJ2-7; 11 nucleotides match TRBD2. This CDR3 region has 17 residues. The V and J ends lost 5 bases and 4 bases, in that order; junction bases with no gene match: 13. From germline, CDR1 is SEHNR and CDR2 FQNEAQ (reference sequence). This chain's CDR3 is CASSPRIAGGPVYEQYF. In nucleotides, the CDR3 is TGTGCCAGCAGCCCGAGGATAGCGGGGGGGCCGGTTTACGAGCAGTACTTC. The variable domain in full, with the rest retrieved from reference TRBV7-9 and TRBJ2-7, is DTGVSQNPRHKITKRGQNVTFRCDPISEHNRLYWYRQTLGQGPEFLTYFQNEAQLEKSRLLSDRFSAERPKGSFSTLEIQRTEQGDSAMYLCASSPRIAGGPVYEQYFGPGTRLTVT.

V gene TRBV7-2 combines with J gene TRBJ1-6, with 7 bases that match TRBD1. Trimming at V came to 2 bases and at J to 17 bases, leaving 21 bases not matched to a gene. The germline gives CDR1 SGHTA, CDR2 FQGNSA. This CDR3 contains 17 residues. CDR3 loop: CASSLFPSGGDGSSVHF. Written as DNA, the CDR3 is TGTGCCAGCAGCTTATTCCCATCAGGGGGGGACGGTTCTTCAGTCCACTTT.

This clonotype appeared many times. The chain's CDR3 is CASSPESVDQPQHF. As DNA, the CDR3 is TGCGCCAGCAGCCCGGAATCGGTTGATCAGCCCCAGCATTTT. The V call is TRBV4-1, the J call TRBJ1-5; D is undetermined. This CDR3 region has 14 residues. V was cut by 4 bases and J by 5 bases, with 12 bases left in between. CDR1 and CDR2 (germline): MGHRA, YSYEKL.

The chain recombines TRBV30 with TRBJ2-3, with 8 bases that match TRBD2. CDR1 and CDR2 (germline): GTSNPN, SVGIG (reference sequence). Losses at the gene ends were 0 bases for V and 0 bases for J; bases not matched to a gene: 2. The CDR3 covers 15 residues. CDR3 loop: CAWSVLAASTDTQYF. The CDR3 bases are TGTGCCTGGAGTGTACTAGCGGCTAGCACAGATACGCAGTATTTT. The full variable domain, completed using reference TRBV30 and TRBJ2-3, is SQTIHQWPATLVQPVGSPLSLECTVEGTSNPNLYWYRQAAGRGLQLLFYSVGIGQISSEVPQNLSASRPQDRQFILSSKKLLLSDSGFYLCAWSVLAASTDTQYFGPGTRLTVL.

This CDR3 reads CAWSVVGQGGSPLHF. DNA for the CDR3: TGTGCCTGGAGTGTTGTTGGACAGGGTGGCTCACCCCTCCACTTT. The rearrangement links TRBV30 to TRBJ1-6; 8 nucleotides align to TRBD1. This CDR3 contains 15 residues. The trim removed 0 bases at V and 10 bases at J, leaving 8 bases unmatched. CDR1 is GTSNPN and CDR2 is SVGIG in the germline V gene (reference sequence).